The T cell receptor (beta chain) under discussion was sequenced for a study of vaccination and CD4 T cells after COVID-19. Study as a whole: A vaccine, either BNT162b2 or mRNA-1273, was given to participants in two doses. Regarding the study as a whole: Relatively few convalescent patients were studied, without early post-infection timepoints.

Regarding time point: late sampling 161 to 241 days after vaccination in a few convalescent patients. V lost 7 bases and J lost 7; bases outside the gene matches: 8. The CDR3 length is 14 residues. Germline V lookup: CDR1 KGHDR, CDR2 SFDVKD. Each CDR3 protein is one row after TCRdb ran MiXCR on the PCR reads. The sample lists about 40,000 distinct CDR3 sequences, 36% seen once, with 5.8% in the top ten. The sample holds a few counts of this clonotype. Its antigen remains unidentified. This clonotype was sampled from a human donor who had recovered from COVID-19. V is TRBV24-1 and J is TRBJ2-1, with 8 bases that match TRBD2. This specimen consisted of CD4+ T cells from blood, obtained about 7 months after SARS-CoV-2 vaccination. This CDR3 is CATSQRGGSNEQFF. The CDR3 DNA follows: TGTGCCACCAGCCAACGGGGGGGCTCGAATGAGCAGTTCTTC.